This TCR beta chain was captured by sequencing in a study of T cell repertoires in cytomegalovirus infection (dated by TCRdb to the late 2010s). At the level of the whole study: Donor HLA type was relevant to the analysis, because carriage of CMV infection together with the matching HLA type was indicated by public TCR beta signatures.

The CDR3 sequence holds 14 residues, the cysteine and phenylalanine included. The only DNA kept is the CDR3, 42 bases in frame from the first base. TCRdb lists the instrument as Illumina HiSeq 1500. Through fastp at Q25 and MiXCR, TCRdb rebuilt clones from the public reads, retaining in-frame beta chains. Every CDR3 protein is listed once, alongside the most common genes and DNA of its rows. The sample table contains about 140,000 distinct CDR3 sequences; only one count was recorded for 6.5% of them. Approximately 19% of the sample is taken by the ten largest. Broader findings and caveats from the paper: The ex vivo response was dominated by HLA-C-restricted CMV-specific TCR beta clonotypes, which also provided the single most frequent clonotype in two of eight donors. In both this cohort and an independent roughly 350-donor cohort, the cumulative frequency of public TCR beta family members distinguished carriers of CMV infection plus the relevant HLA type.

This clonotype was counted at least ten times. No antigen is known for it. The junction does not match germline at one end; this may be a read error. The sequence is built from TRBV12-3 or TRBV12-4 and TRBJ1-2, with the D gene call left open. The clonotype originates from a human donor in good health (CMV status not recorded). Some clones in this sample may be carry-over from other donors' samples. The sequencing sample was made of PBMCs. CDR3 reads: CASSLALGIYGYTF. The nucleotides are TGTGCCAGCAGCTTAGCCCTCGGTATCTATGGCTACACCTTC.